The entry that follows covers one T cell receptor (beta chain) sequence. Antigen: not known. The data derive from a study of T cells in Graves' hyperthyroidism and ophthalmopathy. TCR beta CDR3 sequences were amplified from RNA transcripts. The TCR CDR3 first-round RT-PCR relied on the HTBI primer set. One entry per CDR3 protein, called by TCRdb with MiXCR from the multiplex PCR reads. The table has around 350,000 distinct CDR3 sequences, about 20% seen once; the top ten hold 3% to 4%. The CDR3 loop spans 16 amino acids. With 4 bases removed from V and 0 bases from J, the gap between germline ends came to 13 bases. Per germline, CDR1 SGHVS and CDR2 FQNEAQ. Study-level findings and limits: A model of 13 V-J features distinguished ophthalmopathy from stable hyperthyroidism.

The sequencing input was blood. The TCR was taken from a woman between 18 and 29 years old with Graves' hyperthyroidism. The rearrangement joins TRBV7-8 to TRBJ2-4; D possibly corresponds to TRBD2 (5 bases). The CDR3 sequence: CASSSSGALAKNIQYF. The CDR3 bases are TGTGCCAGCAGCTCCAGCGGAGCCCTAGCCAAAAACATTCAGTACTTC.